Below, 20 T cell receptor beta chains from the same sample are listed, as sequenced in a study of spatial heterogeneity in lung cancer (dated by TCRdb to the late 2010s). The time point label for this specimen denotes: sample taken at primary tumor resection. To prepare the library, 5' RACE was applied. Sequencing was carried out with a NextSeq 500. TCRdb passed the public sequencing reads through fastp at Q25 and MiXCR, retaining productive beta sequences. Rows with one shared CDR3 protein collapse into an entry with the most common genes and DNA. In all, the sample holds tens of thousands of distinct CDR3 sequences, and roughly 12% of those were seen once. The top ten hold about two fifths of the sample. Material: PBMCs, obtained at surgery. The receptors here all came from a male donor with early-stage non-small cell lung cancer.

The sample holds a few counts of this clonotype. The chain recombines TRBV4-1 with TRBJ2-7, with a weak D call TRBD2 (5 bases). The CDR3 covers 14 residues. The V and J ends lost 1 base and 7 bases respectively, with 14 bases between them. The germline gives CDR1 MGHRA, CDR2 YSYEKL. In DNA, the CDR3 is TGCGCCAGCAGCCAAGCGGGAACGACTGAGGAGCAGTACTTC. Its protein is CASSQAGTTEEQYF.

Only a few counts were recorded for this clonotype. The V call is TRBV9, the J call TRBJ2-1; D gene uncertain. Germline V gene sequence: CDR1 SGDLS, CDR2 YYNGEE. V lost 5 bases to trimming and J lost 2 bases, with 14 bases between them. The CDR3 is 15 amino acids. CDR3 amino acids: CASSVIAETYNEQFF. The CDR3 coding sequence is TGTGCCAGCAGTGTTATCGCGGAGACCTACAATGAGCAGTTCTTC. The entire variable domain, with the rest obtained from reference TRBV9 and TRBJ2-1, is as follows: DSGVTQTPKHLITATGQRVTLRCSPRSGDLSVYWYQQSLDQGLQFLIQYYNGEERAKGNILERFSAQQFPDLHSELNLSSLELGDSALYFCASSVIAETYNEQFFGPGTRLTVL.

This clonotype came up a few times. The rearrangement uses TRBV12-3 or TRBV12-4 and TRBJ1-6; D might be TRBD1 (5 bases). CDR3 length: 15 amino acids. V dropped 4 bases and J dropped 9 bases, with 16 bases sitting between them. The CDR3 loop is CASSSRERDGSPLHF. The CDR3 DNA sequence: TGTGCCAGCAGTTCCCGGGAAAGGGACGGTTCACCCCTCCACTTT.

This chain joins TRBV28 and TRBJ2-7; D remains ambiguous. Germline V lookup: CDR1 MDHEN, CDR2 SYDVKM. The length of the CDR3 is 13 residues. The V and J ends lost 5 bases and 0 bases respectively, with 8 bases between them. Here the CDR3 DNA reads TGTGCCAGCAGTCACCGTTTCTCCTACGAGCAGTACTTC. As protein: CASSHRFSYEQYF.

This clonotype occurred many times. This chain connects TRBV7-8 to TRBJ1-5; TRBD1 is a possible D gene (5 bases). Trimming stripped 1 base from V and 2 bases from J, with 9 bases between. Germline V gene data show CDR1 as SGHVS and CDR2 as FQNEAQ. CDR3 length: 15 amino acids. The CDR3 sequence: CASSLGPGGNQPQHF. The CDR3, as DNA: TGTGCCAGCAGCTTAGGGCCGGGGGGCAATCAGCCCCAGCATTTT. The full variable domain, rest sourced from reference TRBV7-8 and TRBJ1-5, is GAGVSQSPRYKVAKRGQDVALRCDPISGHVSLFWYQQALGQGPEFLTYFQNEAQLDKSGLPSDRFFAERPEGSVSTLKIQRTQQEDSAVYLCASSLGPGGNQPQHFGDGTRLSIL.

This clonotype was counted at least ten times. The chain couples TRBV6-5 to TRBJ2-5; 7 bases agree with TRBD2. Germline V gene data show CDR1 as MNHEY and CDR2 as SVGAGI. V lost 8 bases, J lost 5 bases, and 2 bases stayed unmatched. This CDR3 spans 11 amino acids. CDR3 region: CASVGGETQYF. The CDR3 nucleotides read TGTGCCAGCGTCGGGGGGGAGACCCAGTACTTC.

By share, this clonotype counts as medium-sized. This rearrangement joins TRBV12-3 or TRBV12-4 to TRBJ2-5; 7 bases match TRBD1. The CDR3 runs 14 residues. Trimming at V came to 4 bases and at J to 1 base, leaving 3 bases not matched to a gene. CDR3 sequence: CASSYGTVQETQYF. The CDR3 nucleotides read TGTGCCAGCAGTTACGGGACAGTCCAAGAGACCCAGTACTTC.

In its sample, this clonotype was seen a few times. This chain connects TRBV9 to TRBJ2-1; D is unresolved. This CDR3 region has 14 residues. Trimming removed 0 bases at V and 7 bases at J, with 11 bases between. Germline assignment: CDR1 SGDLS and CDR2 YYNGEE. The CDR3 loop is CASSVDHRNNEQFF. In DNA, the CDR3 is TGTGCCAGCAGCGTAGACCACAGAAATAATGAGCAGTTCTTC.

This clonotype came up a few times. The chain links TRBV7-2 to TRBJ2-3, with D perhaps matching TRBD1 or TRBD2 (5 bases each). CDR1 and CDR2 from the germline V gene are SGHTA and FQGNSA. V was trimmed by 6 bases and J by 4 bases, leaving 20 bases between them. The CDR3 is made up of 16 amino acids. This CDR3 reads CASRGVRTQTADTQYF. The CDR3, as DNA: TGTGCCAGCAGGGGAGTGAGGACACAAACGGCAGATACGCAGTATTTT.

This sequence joins TRBV6-2 or TRBV6-3 and TRBJ1-1; a possible D gene is TRBD1 (5 bases). CDR1 and CDR2 from the germline V gene are MNHEY and SVGEGT. The ends were cut back, 7 bases at V and 8 bases at J, with 20 bases in the middle. The CDR3 consists of 14 residues. The CDR3 spells CASTLGHPFAEAFF. Here the CDR3 DNA reads TGTGCCAGCACACTCGGACATCCCTTTGCGGAAGCTTTCTTT.

CDR3 bases: TGCAGTGCTCCTGCCGGGACTAGGGTCTCCCAAGAGCAGTTCTTC. Residues: CSAPAGTRVSQEQFF. This chain connects TRBV20-1 to TRBJ2-1, with 8 bases fitting TRBD2. The V segment lost 5 bases and the J segment 10 bases; nucleotides outside the gene matches: 16. The CDR3 has 15 residues. The germline CDR1 and CDR2 sequences are DFQATT and SNEGSKA (reference sequence).

The chain carries TRBV7-2 and TRBJ2-7; D gene ambiguous. CDR3 length: 13 amino acids. Germline-derived CDR1 and CDR2 are SGHTA and FQGNSA. V lost 5 bases to trimming and J lost 3 bases, with 11 bases between them. The CDR3 DNA is TGTGCCAGCAGCCGAAATCCCGGCTACGAGCAGTACTTC. It specifies CASSRNPGYEQYF.

This clonotype has only a few counts. The chain links TRBV7-8 to TRBJ2-3, with D uncertain. V was clipped by 5 bases and J by 6 bases, with 9 bases between them. CDR3 length: 12 amino acids. Germline CDR1 and CDR2: SGHVS and FQNEAQ. The CDR3 here is CASSPSSDTQYF. DNA for the CDR3: TGTGCCAGCAGCCCATCGTCGGATACGCAGTATTTT.

This clonotype was observed a handful of times. The chain joins TRBV15 to TRBJ2-7; TRBD1 matches at 10 bases. CDR1 and CDR2 (germline): LNHNV, YYDKDF (reference sequence). The CDR3 extends over 14 amino acids. Trimming took 9 bases from V and 2 from J; bases not matched to a gene: 7. The DNA of the CDR3 is TGTGCCACAAAGAGGGACAGGGGCGCCTACGAGCAGTACTTC. Protein: CATKRDRGAYEQYF.

The rearrangement uses TRBV7-3 and TRBJ2-3; no definite D call. The CDR3 is 13 residues long. Trimming cost V 2 bases and J 3 bases, with 6 bases left between them. CDR1 SGHTA and CDR2 FQGTGA come from the germline V gene. The CDR3 DNA reads TGTGCCAGCAGCTTATGGGCGACAGATACGCAGTATTTT. It yields the protein CASSLWATDTQYF.

This clonotype has just a few counts. The gene calls are TRBV7-2 and TRBJ2-7; D may be TRBD1 (6 bases). The CDR3 has 15 residues. Germline values: CDR1 SGHTA, CDR2 FQGNSA. The V gene lost 5 bases and the J gene lost 0 bases, with 14 bases spanning the gap. For the CDR3, the DNA is TGTGCCAGCAGCCCCAGACAGGTTAACTCCTACGAGCAGTACTTC. Encoded protein: CASSPRQVNSYEQYF.

This clonotype appeared a few times. The chain employs TRBV4-3 and TRBJ1-1; no clear D gene. The CDR3 totals 13 residues. Between the trimmed V and J ends, which lost 2 bases and 4 bases, there was a span of 8 bases. CDR1 is LGHNA and CDR2 is YSLEER in the germline V gene. CDR3 DNA: TGCGCCAGCAGCCAACTCAGAGCCACTGAAGCTTTCTTT. Translating gives CASSQLRATEAFF.

This chain uses TRBV6-1 with TRBJ2-3; D is ambiguous. The length of the CDR3 is 14 residues. CDR1 is MNHNS and CDR2 is SASEGT in the germline V gene. Trimming cost V 7 bases and J 6 bases, with 17 bases left between them. CDR3 DNA: TGTGCCAGCATAGCCCAGCTGGGATTGGATACGCAGTATTTT. Its translation: CASIAQLGLDTQYF.

J is TRBJ2-7 and V is TRBV2; perhaps TRBD2 as D (5 bases). From germline, CDR1 is SNHLY and CDR2 FYNNEI. Trimming took off 6 bases at V and 1 base at J, with 16 bases between the two ends. The CDR3 extends over 15 amino acids. The CDR3 sequence is CASRTTVGGSYEQYF. CDR3 nucleotides: TGTGCCAGCAGGACGACGGTAGGCGGGTCCTACGAGCAGTACTTC.

This clonotype was recorded a few times. The gene calls are TRBV5-1 and TRBJ2-3; D ambiguous. V shed 0 bases and J shed 2 bases, with 16 bases lying between them. Germline CDR1 SGHRS, CDR2 YFSETQ. This CDR3 is 17 amino acids long. The CDR3, as DNA: TGCGCCAGCAGCTTGGAATCAAGGGTTACAAACACAGATACGCAGTATTTT. Translating gives CASSLESRVTNTDTQYF.